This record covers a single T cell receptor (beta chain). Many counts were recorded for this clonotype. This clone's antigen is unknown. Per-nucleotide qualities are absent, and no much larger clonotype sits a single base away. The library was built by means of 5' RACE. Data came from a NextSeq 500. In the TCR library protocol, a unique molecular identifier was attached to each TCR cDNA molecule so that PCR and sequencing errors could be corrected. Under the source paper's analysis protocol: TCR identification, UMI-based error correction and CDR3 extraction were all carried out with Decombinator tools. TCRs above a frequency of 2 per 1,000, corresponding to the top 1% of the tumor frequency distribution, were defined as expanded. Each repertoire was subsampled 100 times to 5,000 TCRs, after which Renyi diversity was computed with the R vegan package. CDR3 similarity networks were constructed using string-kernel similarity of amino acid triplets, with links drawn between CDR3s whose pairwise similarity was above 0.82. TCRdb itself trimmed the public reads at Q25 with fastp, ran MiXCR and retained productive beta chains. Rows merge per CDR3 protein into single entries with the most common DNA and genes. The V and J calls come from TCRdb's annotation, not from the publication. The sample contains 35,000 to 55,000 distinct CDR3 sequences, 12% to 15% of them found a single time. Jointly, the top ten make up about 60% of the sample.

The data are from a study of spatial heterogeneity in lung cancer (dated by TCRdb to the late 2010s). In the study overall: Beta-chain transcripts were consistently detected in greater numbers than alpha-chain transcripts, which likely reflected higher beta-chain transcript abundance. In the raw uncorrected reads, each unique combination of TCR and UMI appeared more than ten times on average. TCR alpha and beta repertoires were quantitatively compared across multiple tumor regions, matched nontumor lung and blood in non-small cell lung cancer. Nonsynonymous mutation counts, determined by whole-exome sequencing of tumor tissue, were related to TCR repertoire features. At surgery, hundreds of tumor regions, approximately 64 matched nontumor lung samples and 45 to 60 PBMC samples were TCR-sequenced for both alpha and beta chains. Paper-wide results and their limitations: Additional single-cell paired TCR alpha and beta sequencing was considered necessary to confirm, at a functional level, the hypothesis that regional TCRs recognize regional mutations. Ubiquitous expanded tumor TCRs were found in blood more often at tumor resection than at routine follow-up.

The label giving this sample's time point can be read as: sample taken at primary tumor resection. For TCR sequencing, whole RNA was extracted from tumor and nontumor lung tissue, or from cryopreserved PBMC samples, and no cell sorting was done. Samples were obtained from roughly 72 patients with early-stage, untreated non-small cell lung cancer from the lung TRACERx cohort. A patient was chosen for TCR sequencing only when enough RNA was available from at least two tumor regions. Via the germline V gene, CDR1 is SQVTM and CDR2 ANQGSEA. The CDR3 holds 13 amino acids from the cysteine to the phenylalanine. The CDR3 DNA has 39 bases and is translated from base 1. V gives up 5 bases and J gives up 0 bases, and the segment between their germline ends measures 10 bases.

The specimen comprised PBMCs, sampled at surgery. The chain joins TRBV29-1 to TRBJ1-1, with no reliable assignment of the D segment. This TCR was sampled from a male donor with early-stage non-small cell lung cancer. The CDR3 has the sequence CSVCPDMNTEAFF. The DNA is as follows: TGCAGCGTTTGCCCCGATATGAACACTGAAGCTTTCTTT.